The 28 T cell receptor beta chains in this list originate from one sample, sequenced in a study of T-cell memory formation after mild COVID-19. TCRdb re-derived calls from the 5' RACE reads in MiXCR, one entry per CDR3 protein. The sample consists of 30,000 or so distinct CDR3 sequences, 20% to 25% of them appearing once. The specimen sequenced was PBMCs or a T cell subset sorted from them (not recorded which). These receptors all come from an adult who had mild COVID-19 (a few samples of this study predate the infection). Cell type and time point are not known.

CDR3 sequence (DNA): TGTGCCAGCAGCTTAGCGAGTATGGATACGCAGTATTTT. It is translated as CASSLASMDTQYF. This sequence joins TRBV7-2 and TRBJ2-3; no clear D. This CDR3 is 13 amino acids long. The V end was cut by 0 bases, the J end by 6 bases, with 7 bases between. Germline V gene data show CDR1 as SGHTA and CDR2 as FQGNSA.

In its sample, this clonotype was seen many times. The chain is built from TRBV7-3 and TRBJ2-2, with D unresolved. The CDR3 length is 13 residues. Germline values: CDR1 SGHTA, CDR2 FQGTGA. V shed 2 bases and J shed 4 bases, with 5 bases lying between them. The CDR3 region has the DNA TGTGCCAGCAGCTTAGACGGCACCGGGGAGCTGTTTTTT. It translates to CASSLDGTGELFF.

Points on this clonotype: Possible read error: a much larger clone is one base away. The rearrangement links TRBV25-1 to TRBJ2-7; D remains unclear. This CDR3 has 13 amino acids. Germline V gene data show CDR1 as MGHDK and CDR2 as SYGVNS. For the CDR3, the DNA is TGTGACAGCAGTCGAATGGGTGCCTACGAGCAGTACTTC. As protein: CDSSRMGAYEQYF.

This clonotype occurred a few times. This chain connects TRBV7-9 to TRBJ2-7, with D possibly TRBD1 on 7 matching bases. The CDR3 totals 17 residues. V shed 5 bases and J shed 2 bases, with 22 bases lying between them. The germline V gene encodes CDR1 SEHNR and CDR2 FQNEAQ (reference sequence). The CDR3 loop reads CASSQYLGGQRPYEQYF. CDR3 DNA: TGTGCCAGCAGCCAGTACTTGGGGGGACAGAGGCCCTACGAGCAGTACTTC.

The table lists this clonotype with many counts. The chain combines TRBV15 with TRBJ2-7, with 12 nucleotides matching TRBD1. V gave up 5 bases and J gave up 3 bases; unmatched junction bases: 8. The CDR3 length is 16 residues. Germline assignment: CDR1 LNHNV and CDR2 YYDKDF (reference sequence). The CDR3 nucleotides are TGTGCCACCAGCGGCGGGACAGGGGGCTCCCACTACGAGCAGTACTTC. Its protein is CATSGGTGGSHYEQYF.

In its sample, this clonotype was seen many times. The rearrangement links TRBV7-9 to TRBJ1-5; 7 nucleotides line up with TRBD1. J lost 2 bases, V lost 5 bases, and 6 bases had no gene match. The CDR3 extends over 15 amino acids. Germline-derived CDR1 and CDR2 are SEHNR and FQNEAQ (reference sequence). CDR3 region: CASSLGGGGNQPQHF. As DNA, the CDR3 is TGTGCCAGCAGCCTTGGAGGGGGCGGCAATCAGCCCCAGCATTTT.

There are many counts of this clonotype. The gene calls are TRBV20-1 and TRBJ1-5; TRBD1 agrees at 10 bases. Germline CDR1 and CDR2: DFQATT and SNEGSKA (reference sequence). V dropped 6 bases and J dropped 0; count of bases not matched to a gene: 5. The CDR3 has 15 amino acids. The CDR3 region is CSASRTGGSNQPQHF. Here the CDR3 DNA reads TGCAGTGCATCCCGGACAGGGGGTAGCAATCAGCCCCAGCATTTT.

The chain couples TRBV5-1 to TRBJ2-7; a possible D gene is TRBD1 (6 bases). The V gene lost 0 bases and the J gene lost 0 bases, with 10 bases spanning the gap. Germline loops: CDR1 SGHRS, CDR2 YFSETQ. This CDR3 is built from 15 residues. The CDR3 DNA is TGCGCCAGCAGCTTGGCCGGGACATCCTCCTACGAGCAGTACTTC. Its translation: CASSLAGTSSYEQYF.

As for this clonotype: Compared with germline, one end of the junction differs, possibly owing to a read error. V usage is TRBV20-1 and J usage is TRBJ2-3; 11 bases agree with TRBD2. From germline, CDR1 is DFQATT and CDR2 SNEGSKA (reference sequence). This CDR3 spans 12 amino acids. The CDR3 nucleotides are TGTTTAGCGGGAGGGCCGTCAGATACGCAGTATTTT. Protein sequence: CLAGGPSDTQYF.

This sequence joins TRBV4-3 and TRBJ2-1; TRBD2 matches 12 bases. The germline CDR1 and CDR2 sequences are LGHNA and YSLEER. The CDR3 loop spans 17 amino acids. J was trimmed by 7 bases and V by 0 bases; bases with no gene match: 7. In nucleotides, the CDR3 is TGCGCCAGCAGCCAAGATAAGGGACTAGCGGGCATAAATGAGCAGTTCTTC. Its protein is CASSQDKGLAGINEQFF.

In this sample, this clonotype turned up many times. The chain recombines TRBV18 with TRBJ2-3; D unclear. The germline V and J ends were trimmed by 3 bases and 2 bases, with 3 bases remaining between them. Germline CDR1 reads KGHSH; CDR2 reads LQKENI. The CDR3 has 12 amino acids. The CDR3 here is CASSPPTDTQYF. Here the CDR3 DNA reads TGTGCCAGCTCACCTCCCACAGATACGCAGTATTTT.

This clonotype was recorded at least ten times. V usage is TRBV2 and J usage is TRBJ2-6; D unclear. The CDR3 has 14 residues. Germline loops: CDR1 SNHLY, CDR2 FYNNEI. Trimming pared 8 bases from V and 2 bases from J, leaving 10 bases between. The CDR3 is CASPMSAGANVLTF. DNA of the CDR3: TGTGCCAGCCCCATGTCCGCTGGGGCCAACGTCCTGACTTTC. Combining the CDR3 with reference TRBV2 and TRBJ2-6 gives the whole variable domain EPEVTQTPSHQVTQMGQEVILRCVPISNHLYFYWYRQILGQKVEFLVSFYNNEISEKSEIFDDQFSVERPDGSNFTLKIRSTKLEDSAMYFCASPMSAGANVLTFGAGSRLTVL.

This clonotype was counted at least ten times. Written as DNA, the CDR3 is TGTGCCAGCTCACCAAGTGAACAGGTGGACGGCTACACCTTC. Its translation: CASSPSEQVDGYTF. V and J are TRBV18 and TRBJ1-2; tentative D call: TRBD1 (5 bases). Germline V gene lookup returns CDR1 KGHSH and CDR2 LQKENI. This CDR3 has 14 amino acids. Trimming took 2 bases from V and 8 from J, leaving 15 bases between them. Full variable domain (remainder filled in from reference TRBV18 and TRBJ1-2): NAGVMQNPRHLVRRRGQEARLRCSPMKGHSHVYWYRQLPEEGLKFMVYLQKENIIDESGMPKERFSAEFPKEGPSILRIQQVVRGDSAAYFCASSPSEQVDGYTFGSGTRLTVV.

This rearrangement joins TRBV29-1 to TRBJ1-2; unclear D gene. The CDR3 has 14 residues. V shed 2 bases and J shed 0 bases, with 10 bases lying between them. Germline values: CDR1 SQVTM, CDR2 ANQGSEA. The CDR3: CSVETRAPNYGYTF. The CDR3 region has the DNA TGCAGCGTTGAAACCCGGGCTCCTAACTATGGCTACACCTTC.

This clonotype occurred many times. V is TRBV20-1 and J is TRBJ2-1, with 10 bases fitting TRBD2. The CDR3 is made up of 18 amino acids. Germline values: CDR1 DFQATT, CDR2 SNEGSKA (reference sequence). V gave up 6 bases and J gave up 1 base; unmatched junction bases: 15. For the CDR3, the DNA is TGCAGTGCCCCGGTATCTGGGACTAGCGCCCGATCCTACAATGAGCAGTTCTTC. Translated, it gives CSAPVSGTSARSYNEQFF.

The rearrangement joins TRBV5-1 to TRBJ2-7; tentative D call: TRBD2 (7 bases). Germline V CDR1 and CDR2: SGHRS, YFSETQ. Trimming cost V 5 bases and J 2 bases, with 14 bases left between them. This CDR3 is built from 14 residues. The CDR3 region is CASRRGGAAYEQYF. CDR3 in DNA: TGCGCCAGCAGGAGGGGGGGGGCGGCCTACGAGCAGTACTTC.

The V and J genes are TRBV7-9 and TRBJ2-1; 13 bases agree with TRBD2. Germline V gene lookup returns CDR1 SEHNR and CDR2 FQNEAQ (reference sequence). The V segment lost 4 bases and the J segment 4 bases; nucleotides outside the gene matches: 4. This CDR3 contains 16 residues. The CDR3 nucleotides read TGTGCCAGCAGCTCTCCACTAGCGGGGGGGTACAATGAGCAGTTCTTC. The encoded protein is CASSSPLAGGYNEQFF.

The V call is TRBV27, the J call TRBJ2-7; D may be TRBD2 (7 bases). The CDR3 contains 16 residues. Germline V gives CDR1 MNHEY, CDR2 SMNVEV (reference sequence). Trimming took 8 bases from V and 3 from J, leaving 23 bases between them. The CDR3 DNA follows: TGTGCCAGCTCCACGGCCGGGGGGCAGGAATTCTACGAGCAGTACTTC. This encodes CASSTAGGQEFYEQYF.

In nucleotides, the CDR3 is TGCGCCAGCAGTCTGACCCCGGCAGGGTATACTGGAACCGGGGAGCTGTTTTTT. Its protein is CASSLTPAGYTGTGELFF. The V and J genes are TRBV5-1 and TRBJ2-2; a possible D gene is TRBD1 (5 bases). There are 18 residues in the CDR3. The germline gives CDR1 SGHRS, CDR2 YFSETQ. Trimming stripped 5 bases from V and 5 bases from J, with 25 bases between.

The chain couples TRBV6-6 to TRBJ2-7; 9 bases are shared with TRBD1. With 5 bases clipped from V and 0 bases from J, the junction kept 2 bases outside the gene matches. Per the germline V gene, CDR1 is MNHNY and CDR2 is SVGAGI (reference sequence). The CDR3 has 14 amino acids. CDR3 sequence (DNA): TGTGCCAGCAGTGGACAGGGGAGCTCCTACGAGCAGTACTTC. This translates into CASSGQGSSYEQYF.

This clonotype was detected many times. The rearrangement joins TRBV20-1 to TRBJ1-5; 8 bases line up with TRBD1. This CDR3 spans 14 amino acids. V dropped 5 bases and J dropped 4; count of bases not matched to a gene: 7. The germline V gene has CDR1 DFQATT and CDR2 SNEGSKA (reference sequence). CDR3 sequence: CSAPQGGVNQPQHF. CDR3 sequence (DNA): TGCAGTGCTCCACAGGGGGGGGTAAATCAGCCCCAGCATTTT.

This clonotype occurred many times. This chain links TRBV7-8 with TRBJ1-2, with D hard to call. This CDR3 has 13 residues. Germline CDR1 SGHVS, CDR2 FQNEAQ. V lost 5 bases and J 3 bases, leaving 10 bases between the germline ends. This CDR3 is CASSRAADYGYTF. CDR3 sequence (DNA): TGTGCCAGCAGCCGGGCAGCCGACTATGGCTACACCTTC. Full variable domain (outside the CDR3, taken from reference TRBV7-8 and TRBJ1-2): GAGVSQSPRYKVAKRGQDVALRCDPISGHVSLFWYQQALGQGPEFLTYFQNEAQLDKSGLPSDRFFAERPEGSVSTLKIQRTQQEDSAVYLCASSRAADYGYTFGSGTRLTVV.

This clonotype was recorded many times. This sequence joins TRBV5-1 and TRBJ2-1, with 11 nucleotides matching TRBD1. The trim removed 2 bases at V and 5 bases at J, leaving 3 bases unmatched. The CDR3 runs to 15 residues. Germline CDR1 and CDR2: SGHRS and YFSETQ. DNA of the CDR3: TGCGCCAGCAGCTTTGGACAGGGGGCTAACAATGAGCAGTTCTTC. This sequence encodes CASSFGQGANNEQFF.

Ten or more counts support this clonotype. This rearrangement joins TRBV6-2 or TRBV6-3 to TRBJ2-1; 14 nucleotides align to TRBD2. Germline V gene sequence: CDR1 MNHEY, CDR2 SVGEGT. CDR3 length equals 16 residues. Trimming at V came to 5 bases and at J to 4 bases, leaving 4 bases not matched to a gene. The CDR3 region has the DNA TGTGCCAGCAGTCGACTAGCGGGGGGGCCTTACAATGAGCAGTTCTTC. It translates to CASSRLAGGPYNEQFF.

This clonotype showed up many times. This chain uses TRBV5-1 with TRBJ2-3; D gene unclear. Germline V gene sequence: CDR1 SGHRS, CDR2 YFSETQ. Trimming took off 0 bases at V and 1 base at J, with 9 bases between the two ends. The length of the CDR3 is 15 residues. The chain's CDR3 is CASSLERSGTDTQYF. CDR3 sequence (DNA): TGCGCCAGCAGCTTGGAGCGAAGTGGCACAGATACGCAGTATTTT.

Ten or more counts support this clonotype. The chain joins TRBV12-3 or TRBV12-4 to TRBJ2-3; D may be TRBD1 (5 bases). The CDR3 extends over 13 amino acids. The V end was cut by 8 bases, the J end by 4 bases, with 13 bases between. CDR3 bases: TGTGCCAGCGGAAGGGGATCGGCAGATACGCAGTATTTT. It is translated as CASGRGSADTQYF.

This clonotype was counted ten times or more. This chain uses TRBV30 with TRBJ1-2; TRBD1 agrees at 7 bases. The CDR3 contains 14 residues. Germline CDR1 and CDR2: GTSNPN and SVGIG (reference sequence). V shed 3 bases and J 6 bases; nucleotides not matched to a gene: 10. The CDR3 bases are TGTGCCTGGAGCAGAGACAGGGTATACGATGGCTACACCTTC. Amino acid sequence: CAWSRDRVYDGYTF.

The chain joins TRBV4-1 to TRBJ1-2; D is unresolved. In germline, CDR1 is MGHRA, CDR2 YSYEKL. V lost 4 bases to trimming and J lost 4 bases, with 13 bases between them. CDR3 size: 14 residues. Written as DNA, the CDR3 is TGCGCCAGCAGCCCAGAACCGGTCCCCTATGGCTACACCTTC. Its protein product is CASSPEPVPYGYTF.